This T cell receptor beta chain comes out of a study of long-term antiretroviral therapy in people with HIV. Concerning this clone itself: Its antigen is still unknown.

The authors ran the immunoSEQ assay, v3.0, at survey level. The sequencing target was about 35,000-55,000 T-cell genomes per sample. Libraries were prepared by immunoSEQ multiplex PCR; TCRdb keeps only in-frame clonotypes and omits some of them. The repertoire includes more than 25,000 clones, around 89% of them detected once, and roughly 8% sits in the top ten. The cryopreserved samples used held roughly 0.85-10 million PBMC prior to extraction of DNA. Study-wide results and limits: The study lacked data on ART adherence, viral resistance or therapy changes.

Germline V lookup: CDR1 KGHSH, CDR2 LQKENI. V lost 1 base to trimming and J lost 0 bases, with 12 bases between them. The CDR3 length is 16 residues. The TCR sequence derives from a man aged 50 to 59 with HIV. V is TRBV18 and J is TRBJ1-1, with no clear D. Here the sequenced sample was unsorted PBMCs, taken 3.2 years before starting antiretroviral therapy. DNA of the CDR3: TGTGCCAGCTCACCACGGGCGGTAGACCTGAACACTGAAGCTTTCTTT. Translated: CASSPRAVDLNTEAFF.